One sample yielded the 30 T cell receptor beta chains listed below, sequenced in a study of blood T cell repertoires in COVID-19. TCRdb keeps only in-frame clones here, not all; method: immunoSEQ multiplex PCR. The profile covers 250,000 or so clones, with roughly 88% appearing a single time and around 3.1% taken by the ten largest. The specimen sequenced was PBMCs or T cells enriched from blood (not recorded which). Source of these receptors: a woman aged 40 to 50 who had been exposed to COVID-19.

The J gene is TRBJ2-1, the V gene TRBV3-1 (or the pseudogene TRBV3-2); 10 positions match TRBD2. The J segment lost 3 bases and the V segment lost 0 bases, leaving 11 bases of the junction unmatched. CDR1 is LGHDT, CDR2 YNNKEL, per germline (reference sequence). This CDR3 is 19 amino acids long. CDR3 coding DNA: TGTGCCAGCAGCCAAGAGGCACCTTTAACTAGCGGGATCTACAATGAGCAGTTCTTC. Protein product: CASSQEAPLTSGIYNEQFF.

This chain uses TRBV6-2 or TRBV6-3 with TRBJ2-7, with 7 bases identical to TRBD2. V lost 5 bases and J lost 3; bases outside the gene matches: 7. The CDR3 loop spans 14 amino acids. Germline CDR1 is MNHEY and CDR2 is SVGEGT. The CDR3 DNA sequence: TGTGCCAGCAGTAGGAGGGAGGGCCTCTACGAGCAGTACGTC. The encoded protein is CASSRREGLYEQYV.

V and J are TRBV4-1 and TRBJ2-2; D not certain. There are 18 residues in the CDR3. Trimming removed 1 base from V and 2 bases from J, with 17 bases in between. Germline V gene data show CDR1 as MGHRA and CDR2 as YSYEKL. CDR3 protein: CASSQGRFLTPNTGELFF. Written as DNA, the CDR3 is TGCGCCAGCAGCCAAGGTCGGTTTCTAACTCCAAACACCGGGGAGCTGTTTTTT.

The chain joins TRBV12-3 or TRBV12-4 to TRBJ2-1, with TRBD1 identical over 9 bases. This CDR3 is 12 amino acids long. V trimming: 6 bases; J trimming: 16 bases; junction bases outside the gene matches: 10. CDR3 in amino acids: CASSPGPGQGFF. The CDR3 DNA reads TGTGCCAGCAGCCCCGGTCCGGGACAGGGTTTCTTC.

This chain joins TRBV7-2 and TRBJ1-2, with a possible D match to TRBD1 (5 bases). Trimming removed 4 bases at V and 7 bases at J, with 13 bases between. Germline V CDR1 and CDR2: SGHTA, FQGNSA. The CDR3 has 13 residues. The CDR3: CASSSGGFSGYTF. CDR3 bases: TGTGCCAGCAGCTCGGGGGGGTTCTCTGGCTACACCTTC.

The chain is built from TRBV4-2 and TRBJ1-2; 7 bases are a match to TRBD1. CDR3 length equals 14 residues. Germline V gene data show CDR1 as LGHNA and CDR2 as YNFKEQ. V was pared by 1 base and J by 7 bases, with 6 bases of the junction left unmatched. CDR3 region: CASSQVDREIGYTF. DNA of the CDR3: TGTGCCAGCAGCCAAGTAGACAGGGAAATTGGCTACACCTTC.

The chain couples TRBV6-2 or TRBV6-3 to TRBJ1-1; a possible D gene is TRBD1 (5 bases). Germline V gene lookup returns CDR1 MNHEY and CDR2 SVGEGT. The ends were cut back, 0 bases at V and 12 bases at J, with 11 bases in the middle. The CDR3 covers 12 residues. CDR3 DNA sequence: TGTGCCAGCAGTTACTCGAAAGGGGTACCTTTCTTT. Translating gives CASSYSKGVPFF.

The rearrangement uses TRBV24-1 and TRBJ2-3; 11 bases are a match to TRBD2. The J segment lost 4 bases and the V segment lost 5 bases, leaving 7 bases of the junction unmatched. The CDR3 totals 16 residues. Germline-derived CDR1 and CDR2 are KGHDR and SFDVKD. CDR3 in amino acids: CATSAVAGGPPDTQYF. The CDR3 DNA reads TGTGCCACCAGTGCGGTAGCGGGAGGGCCCCCAGATACGCAGTATTTT.

CDR3 nucleotides: TGTGCCAGCTCACCCCCCCCCGGTCAGCCCCAGCATTTT. Residues: CASSPPPGQPQHF. The chain joins TRBV18 to TRBJ1-5; D ambiguous. This CDR3 has 13 residues. CDR1 KGHSH and CDR2 LQKENI come from the germline V gene. Trimming took off 3 bases at V and 6 bases at J, with 9 bases between the two ends.

The chain has TRBV7-6 and TRBJ1-4; TRBD1 matches at 8 bases. There are 14 residues in the CDR3. V trimming: 5 bases; J trimming: 8 bases; junction bases outside the gene matches: 7. CDR1 is SGHVS and CDR2 is FNYEAQ in the germline V gene. Here the CDR3 reads CASSPGQGGEKLFF. Written as DNA, the CDR3 is TGTGCCAGCAGCCCCGGACAGGGTGGGGAAAAACTGTTTTTT.

The chain employs TRBV28 and TRBJ1-1; tentative D call: TRBD1 (6 bases). The CDR3 length is 14 residues. The germline V and J ends were trimmed by 6 bases and 7 bases, with 18 bases remaining between them. The germline CDR1 and CDR2 sequences are MDHEN and SYDVKM. The CDR3 loop reads CASSPPGQWNEAFF. CDR3 nucleotide sequence: TGTGCCAGCAGCCCACCGGGACAATGGAATGAAGCTTTCTTT.

V is TRBV19 and J is TRBJ2-1, with D perhaps TRBD2 (5 bases). The CDR3 is made up of 18 amino acids. The V and J ends lost 1 base and 6 bases respectively, with 22 bases between them. In germline, CDR1 is LNHDA, CDR2 SQIVND (reference sequence). For the CDR3, the DNA is TGTGCCAGTAGTATAGCCGGGCTGGGTGGGAAACTAGGCAATGAGCAGTTCTTC. Its translation: CASSIAGLGGKLGNEQFF.

The chain couples TRBV2 to TRBJ1-6, with D perhaps TRBD1 (6 bases). Germline assignment: CDR1 SNHLY and CDR2 FYNNEI. This CDR3 has 14 residues. V was shortened by 7 bases and J by 10 bases, with 17 bases between the two germline ends. The CDR3 loop is CASKTQGSGSPLHF. For the CDR3, the DNA is TGTGCCAGCAAAACACAGGGTTCTGGGTCACCCCTCCACTTT.

The chain is built from TRBV18 and TRBJ2-2, with no clear D. The germline V gene encodes CDR1 KGHSH and CDR2 LQKENI. The length of the CDR3 is 13 residues. The V end was cut by 3 bases, the J end by 1 base, with 3 bases between. The CDR3 here is CASSPRNTGELFF. Here the CDR3 DNA reads TGTGCCAGCTCACCCAGGAACACCGGGGAGCTGTTTTTT.

The gene calls are TRBV28 and TRBJ2-6, with D possibly matching TRBD2 (6 bases). The CDR3 is 16 amino acids. Trimming removed 7 bases from V and 3 bases from J, with 16 bases in between. The germline V gene encodes CDR1 MDHEN and CDR2 SYDVKM. The DNA for the CDR3 is TGTGCCAGCAATCCGGCGGGGCTTGGTGGGGCCAACGTCCTGACTTTC. Its translation is CASNPAGLGGANVLTF.

The V gene is TRBV3-1 (or the pseudogene TRBV3-2), the J gene TRBJ2-6, with TRBD2 as a possible D gene (7 bases). This CDR3 region has 20 residues. Per germline, CDR1 LGHDT and CDR2 YNNKEL (reference sequence). Trimming took 6 bases from V and 0 from J, leaving 24 bases between them. The CDR3: CASRGYREGNNYSGANVLTF. The CDR3 coding sequence is TGTGCCAGCAGGGGGTACAGGGAGGGAAATAACTACTCTGGGGCCAACGTCCTGACTTTC.

On this clone: The junction does not match germline at one end; this may be a read error. This rearrangement joins TRBV5-1 to TRBJ2-1; 10 nucleotides line up with TRBD2. Germline V gene sequence: CDR1 SGHRS, CDR2 YFSETQ. CDR3 length: 14 residues. CDR3 DNA: TGTGCCAGCAGCCCAGGGACTAGCGAGAACGAGCAGTTCTTC. This codes for CASSPGTSENEQFF.

This rearrangement joins TRBV28 to TRBJ2-7, with 7 bases identical to TRBD2. There are 13 residues in the CDR3. Trimming removed 7 bases from V and 7 bases from J; junction bases left unmatched: 10. Germline CDR1 reads MDHEN; CDR2 reads SYDVKM. CDR3 sequence: CASTPGRTREQYF. CDR3 nucleotide sequence: TGTGCCAGCACCCCCGGGAGGACACGAGAGCAGTACTTC.

The chain carries TRBV5-8 and TRBJ1-5; 7 bases are a match to TRBD1. Trimming removed 4 bases from V and 2 bases from J; junction bases left unmatched: 9. Per germline, CDR1 SGHTS and CDR2 YDEGEE. CDR3 length equals 16 residues. CDR3 sequence reads: CASSVKQGSGNQPQHF. CDR3 DNA sequence: TGTGCCAGCAGCGTCAAACAGGGGTCGGGCAATCAGCCCCAGCATTTT.

DNA of the CDR3: TGTGCCAGTATTTTTTCAGCCGGAGTAGGCGAGCAGTACTTC. It yields the protein CASIFSAGVGEQYF. V is TRBV19 and J is TRBJ2-7; no definite D call. V lost 7 bases, J lost 6 bases, and 19 bases lay in between. This CDR3 comprises 14 residues. Per germline, CDR1 LNHDA and CDR2 SQIVND (reference sequence).

This chain connects TRBV30 to TRBJ2-7; no reliable D call. Looked up from germline, CDR1 is GTSNPN and CDR2 is SVGIG (reference sequence). The V end was cut by 0 bases, the J end by 3 bases, with 9 bases between. This CDR3 is built from 13 residues. The CDR3 region has the DNA TGTGCCTGGAGTGTAAATGTACACTACGAGCAGTACTTC. The encoded protein is CAWSVNVHYEQYF.

V gene TRBV28 combines with J gene TRBJ2-7; D gene uncertain. V lost 2 bases and J 2 bases, leaving 10 bases between the germline ends. Germline CDR1 reads MDHEN; CDR2 reads SYDVKM. The CDR3 consists of 14 residues. The CDR3 sequence: CASSLPGKAYEQYV. The CDR3 bases are TGTGCCAGCAGTTTACCAGGTAAAGCCTACGAGCAGTACGTC.

The genes are TRBV14 and TRBJ2-1, with 13 bases fitting TRBD2. Germline V gene data show CDR1 as SGHDN and CDR2 as FVKESK. CDR3 length: 20 amino acids. V trimming: 2 bases; J trimming: 8 bases; junction bases outside the gene matches: 18. The CDR3 sequence is CASSQRPRTSGRGWFDEQFF. The CDR3 region has the DNA TGTGCCAGCAGCCAAAGACCCCGGACTAGCGGGAGAGGGTGGTTCGATGAGCAGTTCTTC.

V and J are TRBV20-1 and TRBJ2-1; 9 bases match TRBD2. Germline assignment: CDR1 DFQATT and CDR2 SNEGSKA (reference sequence). The CDR3 is 16 amino acids. J gave up 4 bases and V 3 bases, and 10 bases lay outside the gene matches. CDR3 coding DNA: TGCAGTGCTAGTAATGCGGGGGGGAATATTTACAATGAGCAGTTCTTC. It codes for CSASNAGGNIYNEQFF.

This clone was seen a few times. This chain joins TRBV5-4 and TRBJ1-5, with a possible D match to TRBD1 (5 bases). The V end lost 0 bases, the J end lost 7 bases, and 11 bases lay between the germline ends. This CDR3 is built from 14 residues. CDR1 and CDR2 from the germline V gene are SGHNT and YYREEE (reference sequence). The CDR3 DNA is TGTGCCAGCAGCTTGGCAGGGATGGGGCAGCCCCAGCATTTT. This codes for CASSLAGMGQPQHF.

The chain joins TRBV5-1 to TRBJ1-1; 7 bases are shared with TRBD1. The CDR3 runs to 14 residues. V shed 3 bases and J 0 bases; nucleotides not matched to a gene: 2. CDR1 is SGHRS, CDR2 YFSETQ, per germline. CDR3 sequence (DNA): TGCGCCAGCAGCTCAGGGGGAGTGAACACTGAAGCTTTCTTT. Translation gives CASSSGGVNTEAFF.

This chain links TRBV19 with TRBJ1-6; 7 nucleotides line up with TRBD1. Per germline, CDR1 LNHDA and CDR2 SQIVND (reference sequence). Trimming at V came to 4 bases and at J to 8 bases, leaving 11 bases not matched to a gene. This CDR3 region has 16 residues. CDR3 region: CASSNEGRGKDSPLHF. CDR3 nucleotide sequence: TGTGCCAGTAGTAACGAGGGCAGGGGGAAAGATTCACCCCTCCACTTT.

CDR3 sequence (DNA): TGTGCCAGTAGTATAGCCGGACAGGGACGTGAAAAACTGTTTTTT. This codes for CASSIAGQGREKLFF. V usage is TRBV19 and J usage is TRBJ1-4; 8 bases fit TRBD1. The CDR3 sequence is 15 residues long. Per the germline V gene, CDR1 is LNHDA and CDR2 is SQIVND (reference sequence). V was clipped by 1 base and J by 7 bases; unmatched bases: 5.

The V gene is TRBV12-3 or TRBV12-4, the J gene TRBJ2-5; D might be TRBD1 (6 bases). V was cut by 5 bases and J by 5 bases, with 12 bases left in between. The CDR3 totals 13 residues. Here the CDR3 DNA reads TGTGCCAGCAGTCCGGACAGTGGGGAGACCCAGTACTTC. Amino acid sequence: CASSPDSGETQYF.

This sequence joins TRBV7-2 and TRBJ2-7, with 7 bases lining up with TRBD1. Germline CDR1 is SGHTA and CDR2 is FQGNSA. The junction had 8 bases not matched to a gene; V was cut back by 3 bases and J by 6 bases. The CDR3 has 14 residues. CDR3 region: CASSLAGQAREQYF. CDR3 nucleotide sequence: TGTGCCAGCAGCTTGGCCGGACAGGCCCGCGAGCAGTACTTC.